These 31 T cell receptor beta chains came from one sample sequenced in a study of blood T cell repertoires in COVID-19. Only in-frame clones appear in the TCRdb table, and some are missing; sequencing was by immunoSEQ multiplex PCR. Of over 150,000 clones listed, roughly 90% are singletons. What was sequenced was peripheral blood. The origin of the receptors is a man in his fifties or sixties with acute or convalescent COVID-19.

V and J are TRBV7-2 and TRBJ1-5; tentative D call: TRBD1 (5 bases). Germline CDR1 reads SGHTA; CDR2 reads FQGNSA. V lost 1 base to trimming and J lost 2 bases, with 6 bases between them. The CDR3 consists of 14 residues. In nucleotides, the CDR3 is TGTGCCAGCAGCTTAGTCAGGGGCAATCAGCCCCAGCATTTT. Translated: CASSLVRGNQPQHF.

This chain joins TRBV7-6 and TRBJ2-2; 10 nucleotides line up with TRBD2. In germline, CDR1 is SGHVS, CDR2 FNYEAQ. The V and J ends lost 11 bases and 4 bases, in that order; junction bases with no gene match: 13. This CDR3 comprises 16 residues. Written as DNA, the CDR3 is TGTGCCGGGGATAGCGGGGGGCCACGCGGCACCGGGGAGCTGTTTTTT. As protein: CAGDSGGPRGTGELFF.

With respect to this clone: Other DNA sequences in this specimen translate into the identical CDR3. V gene TRBV6-5 combines with J gene TRBJ2-2; D is perhaps TRBD1 (6 bases). The CDR3 extends over 15 amino acids. The V gene's germline CDR1 is MNHEY and CDR2 SVGAGI. V lost 0 bases to trimming and J lost 6 bases, with 11 bases between them. The CDR3 region has the DNA TGTGCCAGCAGTTACTCGGCAGGGGTCCCCGGGGAGCTGTTTTTT. It codes for CASSYSAGVPGELFF.

There are a few counts of this clone. The V and J genes are TRBV3-1 (or the pseudogene TRBV3-2) and TRBJ1-4; D not resolved. V gave up 1 base and J gave up 7 bases, with 13 bases separating them. Germline V gene lookup returns CDR1 LGHDT and CDR2 YNNKEL (reference sequence). This CDR3 contains 15 residues. The CDR3 bases are TGTGCCAGCAGCCAAGGGCAGACACGGTTTGAAAAACTGTTTTTT. As protein: CASSQGQTRFEKLFF.

This rearrangement joins TRBV28 to TRBJ2-3; TRBD2 matches 10 bases. From germline, CDR1 is MDHEN and CDR2 SYDVKM. CDR3 length: 15 amino acids. The trim removed 2 bases at V and 6 bases at J, leaving 5 bases unmatched. CDR3 sequence reads: CASSLRTSGGDTQYF. The CDR3 bases are TGTGCCAGCAGTTTACGGACTAGCGGTGGGGATACGCAGTATTTT.

DNA for the CDR3: TGTGCCAGCTCACTCACACAGGGGTGGGATGAGCAGTTCTTC. This codes for CASSLTQGWDEQFF. J is TRBJ2-1 and V is TRBV18, with 7 bases lining up with TRBD1. Germline loops: CDR1 KGHSH, CDR2 LQKENI. J was trimmed by 8 bases and V by 4 bases; bases with no gene match: 8. The CDR3 has 14 amino acids.

In its sample, this clone was seen once. The chain employs TRBV15 and TRBJ1-1, with D maybe TRBD1 (6 bases). Germline V gene lookup returns CDR1 LNHNV and CDR2 YYDKDF (reference sequence). CDR3 length equals 15 residues. V gave up 6 bases and J gave up 4 bases, with 18 bases separating them. For the CDR3, the DNA is TGTGCCACCAGTTTAGACCCCAGGGGCTCCACTGAAGCTTTCTTT. Residues: CATSLDPRGSTEAFF.

The rearrangement links TRBV29-1 to TRBJ2-1; 12 bases align to TRBD2. The CDR3 consists of 18 residues. Germline CDR1 and CDR2: SQVTM and ANQGSEA. V shed 7 bases and J 0 bases; nucleotides not matched to a gene: 13. The CDR3 coding sequence is TGCAGCGCAAAATCAATGGGACTAGCGGGCAGCTCCTACAATGAGCAGTTCTTC. It translates to CSAKSMGLAGSSYNEQFF.

The V and J genes are TRBV12-3 or TRBV12-4 and TRBJ1-1; D gene unclear. The CDR3 has 13 amino acids. V was pared by 2 bases and J by 1 base, with 5 bases between. Here the CDR3 DNA reads TGTGCCAGCAGTTTAACGAGGAACACTGAAGCTTTCTTT. Translation gives CASSLTRNTEAFF.

This chain joins TRBV18 and TRBJ2-2, with 7 bases that match TRBD2. With V trimmed by 2 bases and J by 6 bases, 9 bases remained unmatched. Germline V CDR1 and CDR2: KGHSH, LQKENI. The CDR3 is 16 amino acids. CDR3 nucleotides: TGTGCCAGCTCACCAGGAAGCGGGATTTCGGCCGGGGAGCTGTTTTTT. Its protein product is CASSPGSGISAGELFF.

This rearrangement joins TRBV30 to TRBJ1-6; D gene uncertain. Germline assignment: CDR1 GTSNPN and CDR2 SVGIG (reference sequence). V dropped 2 bases and J dropped 10 bases, with 12 bases sitting between them. The CDR3 runs 13 residues. The CDR3 here is CAWSTQGGSPLHF. The CDR3, as DNA: TGTGCCTGGAGTACCCAAGGAGGCTCACCCCTCCACTTT.

The CDR3 coding sequence is TGTGCCAGCTCCAAGGAGGCGGGACTGGTCGGGGAGCTGTTTTTT. Translating it yields CASSKEAGLVGELFF. J is TRBJ2-2 and V is TRBV5-5; tentatively, D is TRBD2 (6 bases). The germline V and J ends were trimmed by 7 bases and 7 bases, with 20 bases remaining between them. Germline V gene lookup returns CDR1 SGHKS and CDR2 YYEKEE (reference sequence). This CDR3 contains 15 residues.

This clone showed up just once. CDR3 nucleotide sequence: TGTGCCAGCAGTTACTTTTCCGGGAGCAATCAGCCCCAGCATTTT. Protein sequence: CASSYFSGSNQPQHF. The J gene is TRBJ1-5, the V gene TRBV6-6; D remains ambiguous. The CDR3 spans 15 residues. The germline CDR1 and CDR2 sequences are MNHNY and SVGAGI (reference sequence). V was cut by 1 base and J by 1 base, with 8 bases left in between.

The V gene is TRBV4-3, the J gene TRBJ2-3; D unresolved. The V and J ends lost 0 bases and 2 bases respectively, with 15 bases between them. The CDR3 consists of 17 residues. The germline gives CDR1 LGHNA, CDR2 YSLEER. The CDR3 loop is CASSQEPGHRPTDTQYF. CDR3 nucleotides: TGCGCCAGCAGCCAAGAACCTGGGCACCGACCCACAGATACGCAGTATTTT.

This rearrangement joins TRBV6-5 to TRBJ1-4; D is perhaps TRBD1 (5 bases). The CDR3 runs to 14 residues. The germline CDR1 and CDR2 sequences are MNHEY and SVGAGI. V lost 6 bases, J lost 1 base, and 9 bases lay in between. The CDR3 sequence is CASSPGGTNEKLFF. The CDR3 DNA is TGTGCCAGCAGCCCCGGGGGAACTAATGAAAAACTGTTTTTT.

V usage is TRBV13 and J usage is TRBJ1-3; maybe TRBD1 (5 bases). Germline values: CDR1 PRHDT, CDR2 FYEKMQ (reference sequence). Trimming cost V 7 bases and J 0 bases, with 10 bases left between them. This CDR3 comprises 14 residues. The CDR3 nucleotides read TGTGCCAGCACCCGGGGGTACTCTGGAAACACCATATATTTT. Residues: CASTRGYSGNTIYF.

This rearrangement joins TRBV28 to TRBJ2-4; TRBD2 agrees at 8 bases. This CDR3 region has 14 residues. The germline V gene encodes CDR1 MDHEN and CDR2 SYDVKM. V shed 6 bases and J 1 base; nucleotides not matched to a gene: 2. The CDR3 DNA is TGTGCCAGCAGCGGGAGGGGGGCCAAAAACATTCAGTACTTC. The encoded protein is CASSGRGAKNIQYF.

The V and J genes are TRBV6-5 and TRBJ2-3; D unresolved. V lost 9 bases to trimming and J lost 3 bases, with 19 bases between them. The CDR3 contains 15 residues. Germline V gives CDR1 MNHEY, CDR2 SVGAGI. CDR3 region: CASADRRFGTDTQYF. CDR3 nucleotides: TGTGCCAGTGCGGATCGTCGGTTTGGGACAGATACGCAGTATTTT.

This clone was seen just once. The chain links TRBV5-4 to TRBJ2-1, with a tentative D call TRBD2 (6 bases). The germline gives CDR1 SGHNT, CDR2 YYREEE (reference sequence). Trimming shortened V by 4 bases and J by 1 base, and 12 bases separated the two germline ends. The CDR3 consists of 15 residues. The CDR3 region is CASSPGSVSYNEQFF. In DNA form, the CDR3 reads TGTGCCAGCAGCCCCGGGAGTGTATCCTACAATGAGCAGTTCTTC.

In its sample, this clone was seen a few times. The rearrangement links TRBV29-1 to TRBJ1-2; D is ambiguous. The germline gives CDR1 SQVTM, CDR2 ANQGSEA. Trimming removed 1 base at V and 8 bases at J, with 14 bases between. The CDR3 sequence is 13 residues long. The CDR3 protein is CSVEVLIYGGYTF. CDR3 in DNA: TGCAGCGTTGAAGTTTTGATATATGGCGGCTACACCTTC. Drawing the rest from reference TRBV29-1 and TRBJ1-2, the complete variable domain is SAVISQKPSRDICQRGTSLTIQCQVDSQVTMMFWYRQQPGQSLTLIATANQGSEATYESGFVIDKFPISRPNLTFSTLTVSNMSPEDSSIYLCSVEVLIYGGYTFGSGTRLTVV.

There are a few counts of this clone. The chain employs TRBV28 and TRBJ1-4; 9 bases fit TRBD1. Germline trimming cut 3 bases from V and 1 base from J; bases unmatched to any gene: 6. Germline V CDR1 and CDR2: MDHEN, SYDVKM. CDR3 size: 17 residues. As DNA, the CDR3 is TGTGCCAGCAGTTTCACACGACAGGGGGTAACTAATGAAAAACTGTTTTTT. Translation: CASSFTRQGVTNEKLFF. The entire variable domain, with the rest obtained from reference TRBV28 and TRBJ1-4, is as follows: DVKVTQSSRYLVKRTGEKVFLECVQDMDHENMFWYRQDPGLGLRLIYFSYDVKMKEKGDIPEGYSVSREKKERFSLILESASTNQTSMYLCASSFTRQGVTNEKLFFGSGTQLSVL.

This rearrangement joins TRBV5-1 to TRBJ2-5; 8 bases map to TRBD2. In germline, CDR1 is SGHRS, CDR2 YFSETQ. The CDR3 is made up of 15 amino acids. The J segment lost 0 bases and the V segment lost 3 bases, leaving 4 bases of the junction unmatched. The CDR3 spells CASSSGGGNQETQYF. CDR3 sequence (DNA): TGCGCCAGCAGCTCCGGGGGGGGTAACCAAGAGACCCAGTACTTC.

The chain joins TRBV6-6 to TRBJ1-6; no reliable D call. Trimming pared 4 bases from V and 7 bases from J, leaving 11 bases between. This CDR3 has 14 residues. CDR1 MNHNY and CDR2 SVGAGI come from the germline V gene (reference sequence). This CDR3 is CASSLRGKNSPLHF. In DNA, the CDR3 is TGTGCCAGCAGTTTGAGAGGGAAGAATTCACCCCTCCACTTT.

Here the CDR3 reads CASRRERGGLNEQFF. The CDR3 bases are TGTGCCAGCAGGAGAGAGCGGGGGGGCCTCAATGAGCAGTTCTTC. The V gene is TRBV6-6, the J gene TRBJ2-1, with TRBD2 identical over 10 bases. Looked up from germline, CDR1 is MNHNY and CDR2 is SVGAGI (reference sequence). With V trimmed by 6 bases and J by 6 bases, 8 bases remained unmatched. CDR3 size: 15 residues.

The chain joins TRBV19 to TRBJ2-5, with 12 bases lining up with TRBD2. With 0 bases clipped from V and 1 base from J, the junction kept 6 bases outside the gene matches. The CDR3 spans 18 residues. Looked up from germline, CDR1 is LNHDA and CDR2 is SQIVND (reference sequence). Here the CDR3 reads CASSIDLAGGPFQETQYF. The DNA of the CDR3 is TGTGCCAGTAGTATAGACCTAGCGGGAGGGCCTTTCCAAGAGACCCAGTACTTC.

This chain connects TRBV11-2 to TRBJ1-2; a possible D gene is TRBD1 (6 bases). This CDR3 contains 14 residues. Germline assignment: CDR1 SGHAT and CDR2 FQNNGV. The germline V and J ends were trimmed by 1 base and 4 bases, with 10 bases remaining between them. CDR3 protein: CASSLVKGGYGYTF. The CDR3 DNA sequence: TGTGCCAGCAGCTTAGTGAAAGGGGGCTATGGCTACACCTTC. Full variable domain (missing parts from reference TRBV11-2 and TRBJ1-2): EAGVAQSPRYKIIEKRQSVAFWCNPISGHATLYWYQQILGQGPKLLIQFQNNGVVDDSQLPKDRFSAERLKGVDSTLKIQPAKLEDSAVYLCASSLVKGGYGYTFGSGTRLTVV.

This clone was seen a single time. The chain is built from TRBV10-3 and TRBJ2-3, with a possible D match to TRBD1 (6 bases). The length of the CDR3 is 15 residues. Germline V gene sequence: CDR1 ENHRY, CDR2 SYGVKD. Deletions cut 2 bases from V and 4 bases from J, with 13 bases between. CDR3 protein: CAISEGGASADTQYF. In DNA form, the CDR3 reads TGTGCCATCAGTGAGGGGGGCGCATCGGCAGATACGCAGTATTTT.

The V and J genes are TRBV7-3 and TRBJ2-3; 7 positions agree with TRBD2. The CDR3 loop spans 16 amino acids. V dropped 2 bases and J dropped 2; count of bases not matched to a gene: 7. Germline loops: CDR1 SGHTA, CDR2 FQGTGA. DNA for the CDR3: TGTGCCAGCAGCTTATGGGGGGGACTCACCACAGATACGCAGTATTTT. Translating it yields CASSLWGGLTTDTQYF.

The chain employs TRBV12-3 or TRBV12-4 and TRBJ1-2, with 10 bases aligning to TRBD1. This CDR3 is built from 13 residues. After removal of 6 bases from V and 7 bases from J, the junction contained 5 bases not matched to a gene. The CDR3 sequence: CASSRQGAVGYTF. The CDR3 DNA follows: TGTGCCAGCAGCCGACAGGGGGCAGTTGGCTACACCTTC.

This clone came up once. The V gene is TRBV19, the J gene TRBJ2-3, with TRBD2 matching 8 bases. After removal of 7 bases from V and 2 bases from J, the junction contained 8 bases not matched to a gene. The CDR3 spans 15 residues. CDR1 is LNHDA, CDR2 SQIVND, per germline (reference sequence). The CDR3 region has the DNA TGTGCCAGTACCGCCAGCGGGAGTTTCACAGATACGCAGTATTTT. The encoded protein is CASTASGSFTDTQYF.

The chain joins TRBV5-8 to TRBJ1-5; 8 bases are a match to TRBD1. Germline-derived CDR1 and CDR2 are SGHTS and YDEGEE. Unmatched junction bases numbered 3, after V lost 2 bases and J lost 5 bases. The CDR3 contains 14 residues. CDR3 loop: CASSFGQGDQPQHF. The CDR3 DNA is TGTGCCAGCAGCTTCGGACAGGGTGATCAGCCCCAGCATTTT. Full variable domain (outside the CDR3, taken from reference TRBV5-8 and TRBJ1-5): EAGVTQSPTHLIKTRGQQATLRCSPISGHTSVYWYQQALGLGLQFLLWYDEGEERNRGNFPPRFSGRQFPNYSSELNVNALELEDSALYLCASSFGQGDQPQHFGDGTRLSIL.